This section outlines one T cell receptor (beta chain) sequence together with its context. Its antigen is still unknown. The V gene's germline CDR1 is SGHRS and CDR2 YFSETQ. This CDR3 spans 15 amino acids. The V and J ends lost 2 bases and 4 bases, in that order; junction bases with no gene match: 6. This sample is part of a study of Tregs in tolerant kidney transplant recipients. The study's findings and limits: The small number of patients limits these findings pending further validation. This study did not directly address biological reproducibility.

CD4+CD25+CD127- Tregs, CD4+CD25- non-Tregs, CD4 and CD8 cells were sorted. Generated by immunoSEQ multiplex PCR, the TCRdb table keeps only in-frame clones and is missing some. The sample holds approximately 43,000 clones, about 90% seen once. The sequence came from a human donor in good health. V usage is TRBV5-1 and J usage is TRBJ2-1, with 7 bases lining up with TRBD2. Material: Tregs from blood. The CDR3 nucleotides read TGCGCCAGCAGCTTAAGCGGGGTAGATTACAATGAGCAGTTCTTC. The encoded protein is CASSLSGVDYNEQFF.